This T cell receptor (beta chain) was recorded in a study of CD8 T cells in ankylosing spondylitis. Findings and limits, study-wide: In ankylosing spondylitis blood, a motif of roughly eight highly homologous TCR beta variants appeared characteristic. In ankylosing spondylitis patients, matched synovial fluid reportedly showed significant enrichment of disease-linked clones. In the blood and synovial fluid of reactive arthritis, some motif variants had been previously reported. Disease-linked clones bore a CD8+ phenotype and were relatively rare in peripheral blood.

This clonotype was detected ten times or more. What it binds is unknown. As the method for making TCR beta libraries, quantitative 5'-RACE with molecular barcodes was used. One entry per CDR3 protein, called by TCRdb with MiXCR from the 5' RACE reads. The sample records roughly 300,000 distinct CDR3 sequences, 8% being singletons. Germline V lookup: CDR1 LGHNA, CDR2 YSLEER. Trimming removed 3 bases from V and 1 base from J, with 4 bases in between. This CDR3 has 12 amino acids. Sequenced material: blood, either unsorted or a sorted T cell fraction (not recorded which). The sequence was obtained from a male donor with ankylosing spondylitis. The chain combines TRBV4-3 with TRBJ2-7, with no clear D. The chain's CDR3 is CASSQGSYEQYF. CDR3 nucleotide sequence: TGCGCCAGCAGCCAGGGATCCTACGAGCAGTACTTC.